This TCR beta chain was identified during a study of blood T cell repertoires in COVID-19. Study as a whole: Acute-phase and convalescent COVID-19 samples originated in the United States, Italy and Spain. The cDNA or gDNA used as material had been derived from T cells, B-cell-depleted T cells, or PBMCs.

Per the original data handling: Amplification of reference gene primers was used by the study to estimate nucleated cell counts. The repertoire was sequenced with immunoSEQ multiplex PCR; TCRdb's copy has only in-frame clones and lacks some. V and J calls and clone size are those listed in that table; D and trimming were worked out from the DNA. The sample lists some 140,000 clones, 75% to 90% occurring once. Per the germline V gene, CDR1 is SGHVS and CDR2 is FQNEAQ. Deletions cut 4 bases from V and 5 bases from J, with 20 bases between. This CDR3 comprises 17 residues. The sample comprised peripheral blood. The chain has TRBV7-8 and TRBJ2-2; D is possibly TRBD1 (6 bases). The TCR sequence derives from a woman between 50 and 59 years old who had recovered from COVID-19. The CDR3 sequence is CASSSPRRGKRTGELFF. The DNA for the CDR3 is TGTGCCAGCAGCTCCCCCCGCAGGGGAAAAAGGACCGGGGAGCTGTTTTTT.